This T cell receptor (beta chain) was observed in a study of shared clonotypes between healthy human individuals. A note on this clone: Antigen unknown.

It was about 0.3 ug DNA, 25,000 to 35,000 T cell genomes, that went into each replicate PCR of unsorted PBMC. Libraries were prepared by immunoSEQ multiplex PCR; TCRdb keeps only in-frame clonotypes and omits some of them. The table has 450,000 to 500,000 clones, 76% seen once. This CDR3 spans 13 amino acids. V was cut by 6 bases and J by 2 bases, with 5 bases left in between. CDR1 and CDR2 (germline): SGHAT, FQNNGV. Study observations and caveats: It was anticipated that sequencing depth would influence how many clonotypes donors shared.

The material sequenced was PBMCs. The chain links TRBV11-2 to TRBJ2-6, with D uncertain. The receptor was isolated from a woman aged 40 to 55 in good health. Some clones in this sample may be carry-over from other donors' samples. The CDR3 nucleotides read TGTGCCAGCAGGAGAACTGGGGCCAACGTCCTGACTTTC. Translating gives CASRRTGANVLTF.